This T cell receptor (beta chain) derives from a study of T cells in Graves' hyperthyroidism and ophthalmopathy. Researchers barred patients who had uncontrolled infection, other autoimmune disease, pregnancy or lactation. With regard to this clonotype: This may arise from a read error, as a much more abundant clone is one base away.

The investigators amplified TCR beta CDR3 regions from RNA transcripts. A first-round RT-PCR of the TCR CDR3 used the HTBI primer set. One entry per CDR3 protein results from TCRdb running MiXCR on the multiplex PCR reads. Seen here are about 500,000 distinct CDR3 sequences, roughly a sixth observed once, and the top ten hold 15% to 20%. Sequenced sample: blood. The sequence came from a woman younger than 30 with Graves' hyperthyroidism.

The chain's CDR3 is CASSLGTSGGFHEQYF. For the CDR3, the DNA is TGTGCCAGCAGCTTGGGGACTAGCGGGGGGTTCCACGAGCAGTACTTC. The J gene is TRBJ2-7, the V gene TRBV13; 15 bases align to TRBD2. V trimming: 3 bases; J trimming: 5 bases; junction bases outside the gene matches: 5. Germline CDR1 PRHDT, CDR2 FYEKMQ (reference sequence). The CDR3 contains 16 residues.